A selection of T cell receptor beta chains follows, all from one sample in a study of shared clonotypes between healthy human individuals. The table came from immunoSEQ multiplex PCR; TCRdb's copy has only in-frame clones and leaves some out. Of over a million clones detected, roughly 96% appear once; the ten largest clones hold over 1%. Sequencing was carried out using naive CD4+ T cells sorted from blood. The receptors derive from a man aged 25-40 years in good health. CDR3s include the opening cysteine and the closing phenylalanine or tryptophan. A D gene is named only where the DNA matches it firmly.

d_gene,len,j_gene,v_gene,CDR3aa,CDR3nt
-,14,TRBJ2-1,TRBV29-1,CSVDAGGNYNEQFF,TGCAGCGTTGATGCCGGGGGTAACTACAATGAGCAGTTCTTC
-,11,TRBJ2-7,TRBV29-1,CSVDVSYEQYF,TGCAGCGTAGACGTAAGCTACGAGCAGTACTTC
-,14,TRBJ1-4,TRBV5-5,CASSLGAGGEKLFF,TGTGCCAGCAGCTTGGGGGCAGGTGGGGAAAAACTGTTTTTT
-,15,TRBJ1-5,TRBV6-6,CASSYSGQMSQPQHF,TGTGCCAGCAGTTATTCCGGGCAGATGAGTCAGCCCCAGCATTTT
-,15,TRBJ2-1,TRBV6-1,CASSDLGIDYNEQFF,TGTGCCAGCAGTGACCTGGGCATCGACTACAATGAGCAGTTCTTC
TRBD2,17,TRBJ2-5,TRBV7-9,CASGSRLAGDLEETQYF,TGTGCCAGTGGATCCAGACTAGCGGGAGACTTAGAAGAGACCCAGTACTTC
TRBD1,17,TRBJ1-1,TRBV5-1,CASSTPTGGGSNTEAFF,TGCGCCAGCAGCACCCCGACAGGGGGCGGCTCGAACACTGAAGCTTTCTTT
-,11,TRBJ2-3,TRBV10-3,CASGAADTQYF,TGTGCCTCCGGGGCAGCAGATACGCAGTATTTT
-,16,TRBJ1-3,TRBV6-1,CASSEQGHHSGNTIYF,TGTGCCAGCAGTGAACAGGGTCACCACTCTGGAAACACCATATATTTT
TRBD2,17,TRBJ2-7,TRBV27,CASSSYRALAVSYEQYF,TGTGCCAGCAGTTCGTACCGAGCTCTAGCGGTCTCCTACGAGCAGTACTTC
-,14,TRBJ2-7,TRBV27,CASSLKPLPYEQYF,TGTGCCAGCAGTTTAAAACCTCTCCCCTACGAGCAGTACTTC
-,15,TRBJ1-1,TRBV5-1,CASSFLSNMNTEAFF,TGCGCCAGCAGCTTTCTTTCAAACATGAACACTGAAGCTTTCTTT
-,15,TRBJ2-7,TRBV27,CASSLHGQFTYEQYF,TGTGCCAGCAGTTTACATGGACAGTTCACCTACGAGCAGTACTTC
-,15,TRBJ2-7,TRBV18,CASSPLEPTTGEQYF,TGTGCCAGCTCCCCTCTGGAGCCCACTACGGGGGAGCAGTACTTC